This TCR beta chain comes out of a study of metastatic and nonmetastatic thyroid tumors. The wider study: From malignant and benign thyroid patients, repertoires in blood and in tumor or nodule tissue were compared.

Study processing details: The study's classifier, a distant-metastasis tool for papillary thyroid cancer, was built using CDR3 differences across clinicopathological groups. TCRdb used MiXCR to call clones anew from the PCR reads. TCRdb assigned the V and J calls; the authors' analysis was not used. The table lists tens of thousands of clones, under 25% of them singletons, with about 43% in the top ten. There are many counts of this clone. Thyroid surgery was preceded by no treatment in any patient. CDR1 and CDR2 (germline): GTSNPN, SVGIG (reference sequence). V shed 0 bases and J 2 bases; nucleotides not matched to a gene: 6. CDR3 length: 15 residues.

Sequenced: blood. This TCR was recovered from a female donor with papillary thyroid cancer or a benign thyroid nodule (not recorded which). Some clones in this sample may be carry-over from other donors' samples. V gene TRBV30 combines with J gene TRBJ2-5, with 7 bases aligning to TRBD2. In DNA form, the CDR3 reads TGTGCCTGGAGTGTCGTACCGGGACTACAAGAGACCCAGTACTTC. It encodes CAWSVVPGLQETQYF.